This TCR beta chain was observed in a study of CD8 T cells in ankylosing spondylitis. The study, taken as a whole, reports: Reports say disease-linked clones showed up significantly more in matched ankylosing spondylitis synovial fluid. Earlier literature documents some of the motif variants in reactive arthritis synovial fluid and blood. Ankylosing spondylitis blood appeared to be characterized by a TCR beta motif of 8 or 9 highly homologous variants.

As to this clonotype: Antigen unknown.

Quantitative molecular-barcoded 5'-RACE generated the TCR beta libraries. MiXCR, applied by TCRdb to the 5' RACE reads, yields one record per CDR3 protein. The sample lists fewer than 750,000 distinct CDR3 sequences; around a fifth were seen once. With 6 bases removed from V and 3 bases from J, the gap between germline ends came to 12 bases. The CDR3 is 13 residues long. CDR1 is MNHEY and CDR2 is SMNVEV in the germline V gene (reference sequence). The chain employs TRBV27 and TRBJ2-7, with D possibly matching TRBD1 (6 bases). Material for sequencing was blood, either unsorted or a sorted T cell fraction (not recorded which). The TCR originated in a male donor with ankylosing spondylitis. The CDR3: CASRSTGYYEQYF. In DNA, the CDR3 is TGTGCCAGCAGATCGACAGGCTACTACGAGCAGTACTTC.